The 8 T cell receptor beta chains below all came from one sample that was sequenced in a study of cytomegalovirus exposure and HLA in healthy donors. With 60 Vbeta and 13 Jbeta primers, the PCR was carried out. Assay used: immunoSEQ multiplex PCR; TCRdb lists only in-frame clones, some missing. This sample's clone table lists roughly 120,000 clones. The specimen sequenced was PBMCs. These receptors were collected from a man aged 25 to 40 in good health and CMV-seronegative.

The rearrangement uses TRBV18 and TRBJ1-1; possibly TRBD1 for D (6 bases). Germline CDR1 KGHSH, CDR2 LQKENI. V was trimmed by 4 bases and J by 3 bases, leaving 9 bases between them. The length of the CDR3 is 13 residues. CDR3 coding DNA: TGTGCCAGCTCACAGGCAGGGGACACTGAAGCTTTCTTT. Translation gives CASSQAGDTEAFF.

V usage is TRBV11-2 and J usage is TRBJ2-7; 9 bases fit TRBD1. After removal of 0 bases from V and 0 bases from J, the junction contained 3 bases not matched to a gene. The germline gives CDR1 SGHAT, CDR2 FQNNGV. There are 16 residues in the CDR3. The CDR3 sequence is CASSLDGTGFSYEQYF. CDR3 coding DNA: TGTGCCAGCAGCTTAGATGGGACAGGGTTCTCCTACGAGCAGTACTTC.

The chain carries TRBV29-1 and TRBJ1-1; a weak D match, TRBD1 (6 bases). The germline V gene has CDR1 SQVTM and CDR2 ANQGSEA. The ends were cut back, 4 bases at V and 4 bases at J, with 13 bases in the middle. The CDR3 runs to 13 residues. CDR3 sequence (DNA): TGCAGCGTTGTTCTGGGGGCCGGCACTGAAGCTTTCTTT. Amino acid sequence: CSVVLGAGTEAFF.

This rearrangement joins TRBV10-2 to TRBJ2-7, with 10 nucleotides matching TRBD1. The CDR3 is 15 residues long. The J segment lost 1 base and the V segment lost 3 bases, leaving 3 bases of the junction unmatched. In germline, CDR1 is WSHSY, CDR2 SAAADI. CDR3 coding DNA: TGCGCCAGCAGTGAAAGGGACAGGGGTTCCTACGAGCAGTACTTC. Translating it yields CASSERDRGSYEQYF.

The J gene is TRBJ2-3, the V gene TRBV5-4, with TRBD2 as a possible D gene (5 bases). CDR3 length: 16 residues. V was shortened by 0 bases and J by 0 bases, with 11 bases between the two germline ends. From germline, CDR1 is SGHNT and CDR2 YYREEE (reference sequence). The CDR3 DNA reads TGTGCCAGCAGCTTGGAGGCGGGCTTTAGCACAGATACGCAGTATTTT. Its translation: CASSLEAGFSTDTQYF.

This chain connects TRBV6-1 to TRBJ2-3; TRBD2 is a possible D gene (6 bases). The CDR3 extends over 16 amino acids. With 3 bases removed from V and 3 bases from J, the gap between germline ends came to 16 bases. CDR1 is MNHNS, CDR2 SASEGT, per germline. CDR3 DNA: TGTGCCAGCAGTGATATTACTTGGGGAGGAACAGATACGCAGTATTTT. It is translated as CASSDITWGGTDTQYF.

This rearrangement joins TRBV9 to TRBJ1-4, with D possibly matching TRBD1 (6 bases). The CDR3 sequence is 16 residues long. V lost 0 bases to trimming and J lost 0 bases, with 9 bases between them. Germline CDR1 SGDLS, CDR2 YYNGEE. CDR3 sequence: CASSVDRETTNEKLFF. Written as DNA, the CDR3 is TGTGCCAGCAGCGTAGACAGGGAGACAACTAATGAAAAACTGTTTTTT.

The chain combines TRBV7-2 with TRBJ2-5; D remains ambiguous. CDR3 length equals 15 residues. Trimming removed 2 bases at V and 1 base at J, with 11 bases between. Germline CDR1 SGHTA, CDR2 FQGNSA. The CDR3 spells CASSLTGVSQETQYF. The CDR3 DNA reads as TGTGCCAGCAGCTTAACGGGTGTGTCCCAAGAGACCCAGTACTTC.